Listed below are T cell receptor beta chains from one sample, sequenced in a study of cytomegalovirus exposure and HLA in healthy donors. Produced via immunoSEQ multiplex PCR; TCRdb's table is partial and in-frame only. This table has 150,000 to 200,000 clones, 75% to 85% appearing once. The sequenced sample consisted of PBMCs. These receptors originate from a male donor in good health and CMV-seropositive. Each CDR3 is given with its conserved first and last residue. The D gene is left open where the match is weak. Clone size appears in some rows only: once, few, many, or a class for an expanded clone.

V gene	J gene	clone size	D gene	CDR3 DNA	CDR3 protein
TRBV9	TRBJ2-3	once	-	TGTGCCAGCAGCCCGCGGATCGTCACAGATACGCAGTATTTT	CASSPRIVTDTQYF
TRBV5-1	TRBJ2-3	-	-	TGCGCCAGCAGCCCCTTAGGGGGGGGCGGTATCTCAGATACGCAGTATTTT	CASSPLGGGGISDTQYF
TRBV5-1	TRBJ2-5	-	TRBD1	TGCGCCAGCAGCTCGACAGGGTCTGGGCAAGAGACCCAGTACTTC	CASSSTGSGQETQYF
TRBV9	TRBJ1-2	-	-	TGTGCCAGCAGCGTAGACCCAGGGCGCAAGCCTCAATATGGCTACACCTTC	CASSVDPGRKPQYGYTF
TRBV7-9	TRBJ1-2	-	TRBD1	TGTGCCAGCAGCTTAGCGGACAGGGGGTATGGCTACACCTTC	CASSLADRGYGYTF
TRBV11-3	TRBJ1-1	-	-	TGTGCCAGCAGCTTAGCCCCCTACACTGAAGCTTTCTTT	CASSLAPYTEAFF
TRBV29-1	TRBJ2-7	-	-	TGCAGCGTTGAAGGGCAGGATTACGAGCAGTACTTC	CSVEGQDYEQYF
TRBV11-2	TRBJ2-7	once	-	TGTGCCAGCAGCTCCGGGGTAGCGGTTATCTACGAGCAGTACTTC	CASSSGVAVIYEQYF
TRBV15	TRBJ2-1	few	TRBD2	TGTGCCACCAGCAGCGGCAGCGGGGGGGCCGGGGAGGCTGAGCAGTTCTTC	CATSSGSGGAGEAEQFF
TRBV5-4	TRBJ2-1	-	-	TGTGCCAGCAGCTTAAGCCCTCAGGCGGGGGCGCACAATGAGCAGTTCTTC	CASSLSPQAGAHNEQFF
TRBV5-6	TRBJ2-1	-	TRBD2	TGTGCCAGCAGCTCGGGACTAGCGGTTGGGAATGAGCAGTTCTTC	CASSSGLAVGNEQFF
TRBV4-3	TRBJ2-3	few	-	TGCGCCAGCAGCCAACCGGATGGGGGCGACGATACGCAGTATTTT	CASSQPDGGDDTQYF
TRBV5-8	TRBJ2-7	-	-	TGTGCCAGCAGCCTTAATCTGGACAGCGAGCAGTACTTC	CASSLNLDSEQYF
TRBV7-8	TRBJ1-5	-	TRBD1	TGTGCCAGCAGCTTAACAGGGGGCAGTCAGCCCCAGCATTTT	CASSLTGGSQPQHF
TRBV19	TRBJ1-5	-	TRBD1	TGTGCCAGTAGTGGGCGGGACAGGGAGGATTATAGCAATCAGCCCCAGCATTTT	CASSGRDREDYSNQPQHF
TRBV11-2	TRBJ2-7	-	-	TGTGCCAGCAGCTGGACAGATTACGAGCAGTACTTC	CASSWTDYEQYF
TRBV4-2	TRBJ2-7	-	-	TGTGCCAGCAGCCAAGGGATTAGCGGACCATACGAGCAGTACTTC	CASSQGISGPYEQYF
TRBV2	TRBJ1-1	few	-	TGTGCCAGCAGTGAAGCTCTCCGGCCCAGGGCAGCTTTCTTT	CASSEALRPRAAFF
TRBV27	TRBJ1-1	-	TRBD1	TGTGCCAGCAGGAAAGACAGGGGGCCCTCCGGGAACACTGAAGCTTTCTTT	CASRKDRGPSGNTEAFF
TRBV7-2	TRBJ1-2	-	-	TGTGCCAGCAGCACCTTGACAGGAGCAGATGGCTACACCTTC	CASSTLTGADGYTF
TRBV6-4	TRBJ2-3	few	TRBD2	TGTGCCAGCAGTGCTAGCGGGGGCACAGATACGCAGTATTTT	CASSASGGTDTQYF
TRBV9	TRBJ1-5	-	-	TGTGCCAGCAGCGTAGCTCCTTGGGAGAGCAATCAGCCCCAGCATTTT	CASSVAPWESNQPQHF
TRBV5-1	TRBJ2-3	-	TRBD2	TGCGCCAGCAGCTTGGTTCGTAGCGGGGGGGCCACAGATACGCAGTATTTT	CASSLVRSGGATDTQYF
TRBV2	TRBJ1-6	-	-	TGTGCCAGCAGTATATTGATCCAACAGAGCTCCTATAATTCACCCCTCCACTTT	CASSILIQQSSYNSPLHF